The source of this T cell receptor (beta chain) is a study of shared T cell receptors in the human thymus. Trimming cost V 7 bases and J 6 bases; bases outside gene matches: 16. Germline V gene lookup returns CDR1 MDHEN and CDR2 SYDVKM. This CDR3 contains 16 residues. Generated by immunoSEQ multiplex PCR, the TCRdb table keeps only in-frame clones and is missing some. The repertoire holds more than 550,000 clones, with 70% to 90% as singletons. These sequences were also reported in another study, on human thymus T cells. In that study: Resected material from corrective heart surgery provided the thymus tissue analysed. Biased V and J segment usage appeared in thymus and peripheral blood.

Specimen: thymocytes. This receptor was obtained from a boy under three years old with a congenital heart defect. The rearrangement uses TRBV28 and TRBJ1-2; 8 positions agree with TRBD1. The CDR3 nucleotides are TGTGCCAGCACCCGAAAGGCAGGGGGCCAAAAGCATGGCTACACCTTC. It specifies CASTRKAGGQKHGYTF.